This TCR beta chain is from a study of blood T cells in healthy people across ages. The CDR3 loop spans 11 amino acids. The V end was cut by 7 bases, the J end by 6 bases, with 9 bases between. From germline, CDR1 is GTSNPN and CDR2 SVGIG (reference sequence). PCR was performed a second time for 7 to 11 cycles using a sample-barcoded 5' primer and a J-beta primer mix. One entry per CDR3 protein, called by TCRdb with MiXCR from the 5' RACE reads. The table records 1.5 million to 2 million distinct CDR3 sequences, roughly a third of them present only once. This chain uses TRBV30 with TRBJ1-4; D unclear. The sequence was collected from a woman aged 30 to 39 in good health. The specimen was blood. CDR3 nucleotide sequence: TGTGCCTTGGAGCAGGATGAAAAACTGTTTTTT. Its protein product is CALEQDEKLFF.